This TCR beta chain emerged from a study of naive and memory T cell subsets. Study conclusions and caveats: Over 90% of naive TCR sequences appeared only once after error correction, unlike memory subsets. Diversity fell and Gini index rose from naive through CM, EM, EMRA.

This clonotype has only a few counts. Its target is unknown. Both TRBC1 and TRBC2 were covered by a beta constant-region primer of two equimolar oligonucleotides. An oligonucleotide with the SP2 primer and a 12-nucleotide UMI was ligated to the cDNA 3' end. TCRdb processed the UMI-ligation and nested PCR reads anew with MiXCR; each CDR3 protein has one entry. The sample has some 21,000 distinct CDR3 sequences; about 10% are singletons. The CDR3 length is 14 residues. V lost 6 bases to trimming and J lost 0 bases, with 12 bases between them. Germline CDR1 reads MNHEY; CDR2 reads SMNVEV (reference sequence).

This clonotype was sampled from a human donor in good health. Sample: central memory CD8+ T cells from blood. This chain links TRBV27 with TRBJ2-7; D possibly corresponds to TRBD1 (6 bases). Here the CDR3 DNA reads TGTGCCAGCAGCCAAGGGGACAACTCCTACGAGCAGTACTTC. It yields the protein CASSQGDNSYEQYF.